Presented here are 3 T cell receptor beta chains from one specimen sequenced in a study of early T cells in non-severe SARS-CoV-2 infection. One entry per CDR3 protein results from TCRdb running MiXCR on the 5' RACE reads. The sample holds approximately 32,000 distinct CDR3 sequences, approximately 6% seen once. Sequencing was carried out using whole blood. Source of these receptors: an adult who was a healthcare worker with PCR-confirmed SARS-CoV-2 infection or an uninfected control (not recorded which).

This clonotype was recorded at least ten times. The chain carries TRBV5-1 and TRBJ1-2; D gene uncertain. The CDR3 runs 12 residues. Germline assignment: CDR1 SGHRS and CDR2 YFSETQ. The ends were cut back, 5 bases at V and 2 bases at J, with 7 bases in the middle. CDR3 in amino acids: CASRTSNYGYTF. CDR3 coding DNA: TGCGCCAGCAGGACGTCAAACTATGGCTACACCTTC. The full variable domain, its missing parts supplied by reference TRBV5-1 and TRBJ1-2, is KAGVTQTPRYLIKTRGQQVTLSCSPISGHRSVSWYQQTPGQGLQFLFEYFSETQRNKGNFPGRFSGRQFSNSRSEMNVSTLELGDSALYLCASRTSNYGYTFGSGTRLTVV.

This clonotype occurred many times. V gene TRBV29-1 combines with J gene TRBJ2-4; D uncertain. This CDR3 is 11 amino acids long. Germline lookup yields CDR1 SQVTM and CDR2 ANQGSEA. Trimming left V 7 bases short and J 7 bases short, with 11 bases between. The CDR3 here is CSAQDVNIQYF. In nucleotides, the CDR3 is TGCAGCGCCCAGGACGTGAACATTCAGTACTTC.

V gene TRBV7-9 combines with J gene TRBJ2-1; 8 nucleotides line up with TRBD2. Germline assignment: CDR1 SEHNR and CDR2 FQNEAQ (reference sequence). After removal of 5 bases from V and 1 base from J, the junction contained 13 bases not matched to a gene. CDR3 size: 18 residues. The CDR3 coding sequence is TGTGCCAGCAGCCAACCAACCGGAGGCGGGGGGTCCTACAATGAGCAGTTCTTC. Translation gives CASSQPTGGGGSYNEQFF.